The 19 T cell receptor beta chains below were found in one sample sequenced in a study of blood T cell repertoires in COVID-19. The protocol was immunoSEQ multiplex PCR, while the TCRdb copy is restricted to in-frame clones and leaves out a portion. The sample records 55,000 to 75,000 clones, roughly 80% being singletons. Sequencing used peripheral blood. All receptors come from a man of 80 years or more with COVID-19, enrolled during active disease.

This clone was recorded at least ten times. J is TRBJ1-2 and V is TRBV5-4; TRBD1 matches at 7 bases. Germline CDR1 reads SGHNT; CDR2 reads YYREEE (reference sequence). The CDR3 runs 16 residues. V lost 5 bases, J lost 4 bases, and 14 bases stayed unmatched. This CDR3 is CASSLSAGQTIYGYTF. The DNA for the CDR3 is TGTGCCAGCAGTTTGAGTGCGGGACAGACGATCTATGGCTACACCTTC.

This clone appeared a few times. This sequence joins TRBV11-2 and TRBJ1-3; D unclear. There are 15 residues in the CDR3. Germline-derived CDR1 and CDR2 are SGHAT and FQNNGV. V lost 4 bases and J lost 1, with 11 bases in between. The CDR3 region has the DNA TGTGCCAGCAGCTACGATCGGGTATCTGGAAACACCATATATTTT. Its translation: CASSYDRVSGNTIYF.

V gene TRBV24-1 combines with J gene TRBJ2-5; D uncertain. CDR3 length: 13 amino acids. Between the trimmed V and J ends, which lost 7 bases and 0 bases, there was a span of 8 bases. The germline CDR1 and CDR2 sequences are KGHDR and SFDVKD. This CDR3 reads CATSAGYQETQYF. The CDR3 nucleotides read TGTGCCACCAGCGCCGGTTACCAAGAGACCCAGTACTTC.

V gene TRBV15 combines with J gene TRBJ2-7; 7 positions agree with TRBD2. Germline V gene sequence: CDR1 LNHNV, CDR2 YYDKDF (reference sequence). The CDR3 spans 14 residues. Trimming cost V 7 bases and J 2 bases; bases outside gene matches: 8. This chain's CDR3 is CATTPGGDAYEQYF. DNA for the CDR3: TGTGCCACCACCCCTGGGGGGGACGCCTACGAGCAGTACTTC. Filled out from reference TRBV15 and TRBJ2-7, the complete variable domain reads DAMVIQNPRYQVTQFGKPVTLSCSQTLNHNVMYWYQQKSSQAPKLLFHYYDKDFNNEADTPDNFQSRRPNTSFCFLDIRSPGLGDTAMYLCATTPGGDAYEQYFGPGTRLTVT.

V is TRBV5-1 and J is TRBJ2-7; D perhaps matches TRBD2 (6 bases). Germline V gene sequence: CDR1 SGHRS, CDR2 YFSETQ. The CDR3 sequence is 14 residues long. With 2 bases removed from V and 6 bases from J, the gap between germline ends came to 15 bases. The CDR3 sequence: CASSFGIGGGEQYF. For the CDR3, the DNA is TGCGCCAGCAGCTTCGGGATCGGGGGTGGCGAGCAGTACTTC.

This clone appeared a few times. The chain combines TRBV4-3 with TRBJ2-3, with D uncertain. Germline V gives CDR1 LGHNA, CDR2 YSLEER. Between the trimmed V and J ends, which lost 0 bases and 2 bases, there was a span of 6 bases. This CDR3 has 14 residues. The chain's CDR3 is CASSQDRFTDTQYF. The CDR3 DNA reads as TGCGCCAGCAGCCAAGACCGGTTCACAGATACGCAGTATTTT.

Of note for this clone: The junction shows a germline mismatch at one end, possibly a read error. V usage is TRBV19 and J usage is TRBJ2-3; D not certain. Germline V gene sequence: CDR1 LNHDA, CDR2 SQIVND (reference sequence). CDR3 length: 13 residues. The CDR3 bases are TGCCTACCGGCTGAGGCACACCCGGATACGCAGTATTTT. Encoded protein: CLPAEAHPDTQYF.

The J gene is TRBJ2-1, the V gene TRBV10-1, with 13 bases matching TRBD2. V shed 3 bases, J shed 9 bases, and the junction held 8 bases outside the gene matches. The CDR3 sequence is 16 residues long. Germline V gene data show CDR1 as WNHNN and CDR2 as SYGVQD (reference sequence). The chain's CDR3 is CASSDSWTSGSTEQFF. CDR3 DNA sequence: TGCGCCAGCAGTGACTCATGGACTAGCGGGAGCACTGAGCAGTTCTTC.

V and J are TRBV5-8 and TRBJ1-1; TRBD1 is a possible D gene (6 bases). CDR3 length: 15 amino acids. Germline loops: CDR1 SGHTS, CDR2 YDEGEE. Deletions cut 0 bases from V and 6 bases from J, with 15 bases between. CDR3 loop: CASSLVDRYWPEAFF. CDR3 sequence (DNA): TGTGCCAGCAGCTTGGTAGACAGGTATTGGCCTGAAGCTTTCTTT.

The J gene is TRBJ2-4, the V gene TRBV24-1, with a tentative D call TRBD1 (6 bases). The CDR3 consists of 13 residues. Germline loops: CDR1 KGHDR, CDR2 SFDVKD. V was shortened by 6 bases and J by 4 bases, with 9 bases between the two germline ends. This chain's CDR3 is CATSQGGKNIQYF. The CDR3 DNA is TGTGCCACCAGTCAAGGGGGAAAAAACATTCAGTACTTC.

The V and J genes are TRBV6-5 and TRBJ2-3; D is uncertain. CDR3 length: 11 amino acids. Trimming cost V 4 bases and J 10 bases, with 9 bases left between them. Germline CDR1 is MNHEY and CDR2 is SVGAGI. CDR3 loop: CASSSRLAQYF. The CDR3 nucleotides are TGTGCCAGCAGTTCCCGTCTCGCGCAGTATTTT.

The chain has TRBV4-2 and TRBJ1-6, with D tentatively TRBD1 (5 bases). The CDR3 has 16 amino acids. CDR1 is LGHNA, CDR2 YNFKEQ, per germline. V gave up 0 bases and J gave up 7 bases, with 13 bases separating them. Here the CDR3 reads CASSQDRGGWNSPLHF. For the CDR3, the DNA is TGTGCCAGCAGCCAAGATCGGGGGGGGTGGAATTCACCCCTCCACTTT.

The chain uses TRBV7-6 and TRBJ2-1; a possible D gene is TRBD1 (6 bases). The V end was cut by 2 bases, the J end by 10 bases, with 18 bases between. Looked up from germline, CDR1 is SGHVS and CDR2 is FNYEAQ. There are 15 residues in the CDR3. The CDR3 is CASSLSGLAGQEQFF. The CDR3 nucleotides read TGTGCCAGCAGCTTAAGCGGTCTGGCTGGACAGGAGCAGTTCTTC.

This clone was detected once. This chain joins TRBV27 and TRBJ1-1; tentatively, D is TRBD1 (6 bases). Germline V gene sequence: CDR1 MNHEY, CDR2 SMNVEV (reference sequence). The ends were cut back, 5 bases at V and 1 base at J, with 11 bases in the middle. There are 14 residues in the CDR3. Written as DNA, the CDR3 is TGTGCCAGCAGTACACAGGGTGGGAACACTGAAGCTTTCTTT. Amino acid sequence: CASSTQGGNTEAFF.

This chain uses TRBV27 with TRBJ1-1; 12 positions agree with TRBD1. The germline CDR1 and CDR2 sequences are MNHEY and SMNVEV (reference sequence). Trimming took 8 bases from V and 1 from J; bases not matched to a gene: 11. CDR3 length: 17 amino acids. The CDR3 reads CASQPGTGGMRNTEAFF. The CDR3 nucleotides are TGTGCCAGCCAACCCGGGACAGGGGGCATGAGGAACACTGAAGCTTTCTTT.

The V gene is TRBV7-9, the J gene TRBJ1-1, with D unresolved. CDR1 is SEHNR, CDR2 FQNEAQ, per germline (reference sequence). This CDR3 is 13 amino acids long. The V gene lost 3 bases and the J gene lost 2 bases, with 7 bases spanning the gap. CDR3 amino acids: CASSFQVNTEAFF. Here the CDR3 DNA reads TGTGCCAGCAGCTTTCAGGTCAACACTGAAGCTTTCTTT.

The V call is TRBV11-2, the J call TRBJ1-1; 9 bases align to TRBD1. The CDR3 runs 12 residues. The V segment lost 4 bases and the J segment 9 bases; nucleotides outside the gene matches: 3. From germline, CDR1 is SGHAT and CDR2 FQNNGV. CDR3 region: CASSSDRGKAFF. The CDR3 DNA reads as TGTGCCAGCAGCTCCGACAGGGGGAAAGCTTTCTTT.

This clone was counted only a few times. V is TRBV4-3 and J is TRBJ2-1; TRBD2 matches at 13 bases. Looked up from germline, CDR1 is LGHNA and CDR2 is YSLEER. The CDR3 runs 16 residues. V shed 5 bases, J shed 3 bases, and the junction held 4 bases outside the gene matches. CDR3 sequence: CASSTRTSGGYNEQFF. In DNA, the CDR3 is TGCGCCAGCAGCACCCGGACTAGCGGGGGCTACAATGAGCAGTTCTTC.

This clone turned up a few times. For the CDR3, the DNA is TGTGCCAGTCGACAGGGGTCGGGGTCTCAAAATGAGCAGTTCTTC. Amino acids: CASRQGSGSQNEQFF. The rearrangement links TRBV18 to TRBJ2-1, with TRBD1 matching 8 bases. Looked up from germline, CDR1 is KGHSH and CDR2 is LQKENI. V lost 9 bases and J lost 7; bases outside the gene matches: 14. This CDR3 is built from 15 residues.